This T cell receptor beta chain was sequenced in a study of CD4 and CD8 cells across lung adenocarcinoma regions. This clonotype was observed a few times. TCRdb re-derived calls from the PCR reads in MiXCR, one entry per CDR3 protein. The table has 3,600 or so distinct CDR3 sequences, 64% seen once; the top ten hold roughly 18%. CDR3 size: 15 residues. Looked up from germline, CDR1 is MNHNS and CDR2 is SASEGT. Trimming took off 7 bases at V and 2 bases at J, with 15 bases between the two ends. The TCR comes from a female donor with lung adenocarcinoma. The CD4 and CD8 labels of this study may be unreliable. Material for sequencing was CD8+ T cells from the margin of a lung tumor. The chain combines TRBV6-1 with TRBJ2-1; weak D call: TRBD2 (5 bases). In DNA, the CDR3 is TGTGCCAGCACCCCTGAGACGGGAACCTACAATGAGCAGTTCTTC. This translates into CASTPETGTYNEQFF.